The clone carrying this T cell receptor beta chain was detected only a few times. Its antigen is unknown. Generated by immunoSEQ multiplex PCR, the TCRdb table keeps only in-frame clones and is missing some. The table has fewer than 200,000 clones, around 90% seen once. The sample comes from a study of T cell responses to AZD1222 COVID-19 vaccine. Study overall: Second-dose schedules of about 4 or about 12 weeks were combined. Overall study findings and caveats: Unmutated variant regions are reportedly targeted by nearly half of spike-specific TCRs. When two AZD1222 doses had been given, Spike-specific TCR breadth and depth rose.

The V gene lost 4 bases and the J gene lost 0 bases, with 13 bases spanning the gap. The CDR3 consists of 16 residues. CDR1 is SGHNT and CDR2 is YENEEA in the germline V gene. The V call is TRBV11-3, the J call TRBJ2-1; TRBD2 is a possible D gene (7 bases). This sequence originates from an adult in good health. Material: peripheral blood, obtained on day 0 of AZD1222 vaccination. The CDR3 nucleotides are TGTGCCAGCAGCTCTAGGGGGGGGAGCTCCTACAATGAGCAGTTCTTC. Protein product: CASSSRGGSSYNEQFF.